This TCR beta chain stems from a study of CD8+CD57+ T cells in acquired aplastic anemia. Patients picked for sequencing had shown CD8+CD57+ cell expansion detected by flow cytometry. CDR3 and TCR beta VDJ profiling relied on a genomic DNA template. One entry per CDR3 protein, called by TCRdb with MiXCR from the reads. The sample shows just over 200,000 distinct CDR3 sequences, 50% to 70% of them seen only once. This clonotype appeared many times. V was trimmed by 1 base and J by 0 bases, leaving 13 bases between them. Germline V gives CDR1 SGHAT, CDR2 FQNNGV. This CDR3 has 17 residues. The chain has TRBV11-2 and TRBJ2-1; D possibly corresponds to TRBD1 (6 bases). This TCR derives from a human donor with aplastic anemia. Sequencing input: sorted CD4+, CD8+, or CD8+CD57+ T cells (not recorded which) from PBMCs. The CDR3 nucleotides are TGTGCCAGCAGCTTAGTCCCGACAGGCAGCTCCTACAATGAGCAGTTCTTC. Translated: CASSLVPTGSSYNEQFF.